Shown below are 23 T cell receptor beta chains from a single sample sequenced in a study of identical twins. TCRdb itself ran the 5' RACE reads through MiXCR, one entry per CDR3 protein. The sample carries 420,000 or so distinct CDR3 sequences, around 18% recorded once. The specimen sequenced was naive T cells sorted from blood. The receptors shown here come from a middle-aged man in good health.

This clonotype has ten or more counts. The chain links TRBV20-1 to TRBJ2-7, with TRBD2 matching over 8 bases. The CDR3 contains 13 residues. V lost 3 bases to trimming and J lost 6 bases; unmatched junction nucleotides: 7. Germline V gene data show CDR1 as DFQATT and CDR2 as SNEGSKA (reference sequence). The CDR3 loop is CSASETSGGEQYF. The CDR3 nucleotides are TGCAGTGCTAGCGAAACTAGCGGTGGCGAGCAGTACTTC.

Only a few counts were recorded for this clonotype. Here the CDR3 DNA reads TGCAGCGTTGAGGGACAGGTCAATGAGCAGTTCTTC. Translating it yields CSVEGQVNEQFF. The chain joins TRBV29-1 to TRBJ2-1; 8 bases align to TRBD1. This CDR3 spans 12 amino acids. V trimming: 3 bases; J trimming: 6 bases; junction bases outside the gene matches: 1. CDR1 SQVTM and CDR2 ANQGSEA come from the germline V gene.

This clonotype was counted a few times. As DNA, the CDR3 is TGTGCCACCAGTGGACGGGACAGGGGACACGAGCAGTACTTC. Translated: CATSGRDRGHEQYF. V and J are TRBV24-1 and TRBJ2-7; 10 positions match TRBD1. This CDR3 has 14 amino acids. J lost 5 bases, V lost 5 bases, and 5 bases had no gene match. The germline gives CDR1 KGHDR, CDR2 SFDVKD.

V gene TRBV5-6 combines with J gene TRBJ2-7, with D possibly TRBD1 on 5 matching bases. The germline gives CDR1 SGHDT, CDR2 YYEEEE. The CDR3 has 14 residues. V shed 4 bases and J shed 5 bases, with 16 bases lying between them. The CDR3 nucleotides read TGTGCCAGCAGCAGAGCAGGGTTCGCCAACGAGCAGTACTTC. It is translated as CASSRAGFANEQYF.

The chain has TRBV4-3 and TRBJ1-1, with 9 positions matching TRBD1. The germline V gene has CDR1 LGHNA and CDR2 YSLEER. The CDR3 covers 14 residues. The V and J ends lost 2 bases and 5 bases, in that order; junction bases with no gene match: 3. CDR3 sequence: CASSQTGGATEAFF. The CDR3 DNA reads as TGCGCCAGCAGCCAAACAGGGGGCGCGACTGAAGCTTTCTTT.

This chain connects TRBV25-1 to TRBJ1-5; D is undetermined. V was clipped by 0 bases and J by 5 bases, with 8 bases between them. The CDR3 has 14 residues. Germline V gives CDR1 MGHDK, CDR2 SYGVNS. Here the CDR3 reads CASSEYRVYQPQHF. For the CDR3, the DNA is TGTGCCAGCAGTGAATACCGGGTCTATCAGCCCCAGCATTTT.

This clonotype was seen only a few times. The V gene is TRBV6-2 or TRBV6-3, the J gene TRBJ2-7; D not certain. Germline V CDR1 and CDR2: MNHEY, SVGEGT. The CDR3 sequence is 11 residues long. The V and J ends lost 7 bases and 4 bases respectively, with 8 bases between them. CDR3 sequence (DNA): TGTGCCAGCACCCATCAATACGAGCAGTACTTC. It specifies CASTHQYEQYF.

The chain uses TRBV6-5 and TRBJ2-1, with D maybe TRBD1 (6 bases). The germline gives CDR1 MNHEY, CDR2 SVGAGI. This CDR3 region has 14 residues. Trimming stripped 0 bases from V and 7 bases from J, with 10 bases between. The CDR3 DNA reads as TGTGCCAGCAGTTACTCAGGACAGAGGAATGAGCAGTTCTTC. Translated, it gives CASSYSGQRNEQFF.

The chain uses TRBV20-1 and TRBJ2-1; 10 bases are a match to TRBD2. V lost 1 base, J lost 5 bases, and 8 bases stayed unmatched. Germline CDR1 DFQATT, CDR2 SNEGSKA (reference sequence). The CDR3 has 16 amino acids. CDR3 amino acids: CSARAPGLALNNEQFF. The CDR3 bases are TGCAGTGCTAGAGCCCCGGGACTAGCGCTTAACAATGAGCAGTTCTTC.

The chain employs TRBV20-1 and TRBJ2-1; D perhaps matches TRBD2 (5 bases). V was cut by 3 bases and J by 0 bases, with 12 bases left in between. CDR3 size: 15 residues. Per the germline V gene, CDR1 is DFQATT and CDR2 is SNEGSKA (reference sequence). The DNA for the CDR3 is TGCAGTGCTAGGATATTAGCGAGCTCCTACAATGAGCAGTTCTTC. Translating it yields CSARILASSYNEQFF.

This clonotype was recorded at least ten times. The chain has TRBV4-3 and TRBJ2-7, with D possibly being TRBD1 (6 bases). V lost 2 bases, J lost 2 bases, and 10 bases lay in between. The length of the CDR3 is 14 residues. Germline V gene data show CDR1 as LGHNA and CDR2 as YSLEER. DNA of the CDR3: TGCGCCAGCAGCCAACATGGACAGACCTACGAGCAGTACTTC. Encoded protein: CASSQHGQTYEQYF.

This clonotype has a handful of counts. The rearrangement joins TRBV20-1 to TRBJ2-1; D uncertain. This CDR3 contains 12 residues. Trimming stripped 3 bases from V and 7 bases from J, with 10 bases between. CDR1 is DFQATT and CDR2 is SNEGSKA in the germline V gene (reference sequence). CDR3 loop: CSASVGINEQFF. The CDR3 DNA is TGCAGTGCTAGCGTAGGGATTAATGAGCAGTTCTTC.

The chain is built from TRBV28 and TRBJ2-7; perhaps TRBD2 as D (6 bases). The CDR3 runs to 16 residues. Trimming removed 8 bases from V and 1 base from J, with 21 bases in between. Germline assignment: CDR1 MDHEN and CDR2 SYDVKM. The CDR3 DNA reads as TGTGCCAGCGGGGGGAACGTACAGCAACTATCCTACGAGCAGTACTTC. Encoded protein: CASGGNVQQLSYEQYF.

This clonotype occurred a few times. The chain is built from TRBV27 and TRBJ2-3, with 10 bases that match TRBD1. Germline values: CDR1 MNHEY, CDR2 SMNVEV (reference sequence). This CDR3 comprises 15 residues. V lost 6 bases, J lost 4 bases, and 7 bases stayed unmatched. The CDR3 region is CASSRGQGWPDTQYF. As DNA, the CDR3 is TGTGCCAGCAGCCGGGGACAGGGGTGGCCAGATACGCAGTATTTT.

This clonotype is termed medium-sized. CDR3 sequence reads: CASSLGTSGRADTQYF. The CDR3 DNA follows: TGTGCCAGCAGTTTAGGGACTAGCGGGAGAGCAGATACGCAGTATTTT. This chain connects TRBV27 to TRBJ2-3; 14 bases fit TRBD2. This CDR3 comprises 16 residues. Germline V gives CDR1 MNHEY, CDR2 SMNVEV (reference sequence). V lost 2 bases to trimming and J lost 4 bases; unmatched junction nucleotides: 2.

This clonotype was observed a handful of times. The DNA for the CDR3 is TGTGCCAGCAGTCCTTCCACTAGCGGGAGATGGAACGAGCAGTACTTC. Its translation is CASSPSTSGRWNEQYF. V is TRBV27 and J is TRBJ2-7, with TRBD2 matching 11 bases. CDR1 is MNHEY and CDR2 is SMNVEV in the germline V gene (reference sequence). The CDR3 has 16 amino acids. With 5 bases clipped from V and 5 bases from J, the junction kept 11 bases outside the gene matches.

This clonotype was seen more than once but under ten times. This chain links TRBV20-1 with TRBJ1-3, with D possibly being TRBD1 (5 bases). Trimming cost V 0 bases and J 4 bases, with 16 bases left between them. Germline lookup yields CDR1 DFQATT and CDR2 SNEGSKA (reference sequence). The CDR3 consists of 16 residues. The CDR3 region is CSARDHAGWRGNTIYF. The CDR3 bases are TGCAGTGCTAGAGATCACGCAGGGTGGAGGGGAAACACCATATATTTT.

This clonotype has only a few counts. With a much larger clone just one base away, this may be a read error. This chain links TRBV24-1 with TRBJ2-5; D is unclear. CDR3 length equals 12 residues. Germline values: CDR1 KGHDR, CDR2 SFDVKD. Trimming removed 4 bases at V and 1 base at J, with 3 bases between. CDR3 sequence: CATSDLQETQYF. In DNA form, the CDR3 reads TGTGCCACCAGTGACCTCCAAGAGACCCAGTACTTC.

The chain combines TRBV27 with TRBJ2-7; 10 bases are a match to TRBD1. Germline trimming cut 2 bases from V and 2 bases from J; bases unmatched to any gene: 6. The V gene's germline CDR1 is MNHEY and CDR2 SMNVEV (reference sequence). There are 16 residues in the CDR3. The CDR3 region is CASSLLSGTGAYEQYF. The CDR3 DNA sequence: TGTGCCAGCAGTTTACTCTCCGGGACAGGGGCCTACGAGCAGTACTTC.

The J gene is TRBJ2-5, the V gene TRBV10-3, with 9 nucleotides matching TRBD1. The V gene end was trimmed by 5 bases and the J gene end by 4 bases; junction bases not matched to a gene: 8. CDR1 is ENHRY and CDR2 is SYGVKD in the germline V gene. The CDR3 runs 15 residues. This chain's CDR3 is CAISKGQGIGETQYF. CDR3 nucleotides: TGTGCCATCAGTAAGGGACAGGGAATTGGAGAGACCCAGTACTTC.

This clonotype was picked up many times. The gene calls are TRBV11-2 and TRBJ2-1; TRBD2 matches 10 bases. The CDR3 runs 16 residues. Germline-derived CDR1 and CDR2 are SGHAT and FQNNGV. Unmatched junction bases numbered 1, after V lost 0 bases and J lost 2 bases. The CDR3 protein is CASSLELAGTYNEQFF. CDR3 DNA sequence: TGTGCCAGCAGCTTAGAACTAGCGGGGACCTACAATGAGCAGTTCTTC.

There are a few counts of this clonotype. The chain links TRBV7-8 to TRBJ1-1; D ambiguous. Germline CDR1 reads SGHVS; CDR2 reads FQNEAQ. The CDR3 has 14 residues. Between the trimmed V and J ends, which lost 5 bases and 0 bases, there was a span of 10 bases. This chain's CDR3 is CASSLFAVNTEAFF. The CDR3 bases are TGTGCCAGCAGCCTATTTGCGGTGAACACTGAAGCTTTCTTT. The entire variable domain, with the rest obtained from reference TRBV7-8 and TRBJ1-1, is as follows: GAGVSQSPRYKVAKRGQDVALRCDPISGHVSLFWYQQALGQGPEFLTYFQNEAQLDKSGLPSDRFFAERPEGSVSTLKIQRTQQEDSAVYLCASSLFAVNTEAFFGQGTRLTVV.

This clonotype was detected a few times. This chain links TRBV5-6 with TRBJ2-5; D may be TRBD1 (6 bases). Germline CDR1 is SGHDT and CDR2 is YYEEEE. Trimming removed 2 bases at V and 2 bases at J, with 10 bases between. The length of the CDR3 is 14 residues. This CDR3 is CASSLVDRQETQYF. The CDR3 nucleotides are TGTGCCAGCAGCTTAGTGGACAGACAAGAGACCCAGTACTTC.